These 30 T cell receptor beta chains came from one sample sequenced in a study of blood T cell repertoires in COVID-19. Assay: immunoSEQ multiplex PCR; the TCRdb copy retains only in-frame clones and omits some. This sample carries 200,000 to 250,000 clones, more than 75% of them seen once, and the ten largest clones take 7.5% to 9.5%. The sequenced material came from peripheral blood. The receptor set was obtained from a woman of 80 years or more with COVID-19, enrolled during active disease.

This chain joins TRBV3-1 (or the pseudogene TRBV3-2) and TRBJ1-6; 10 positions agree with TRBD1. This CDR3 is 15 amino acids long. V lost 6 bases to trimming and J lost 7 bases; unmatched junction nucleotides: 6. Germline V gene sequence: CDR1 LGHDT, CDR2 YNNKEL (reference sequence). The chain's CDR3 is CASRALGQGNSPLHF. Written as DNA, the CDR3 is TGTGCCAGCAGAGCGTTGGGACAGGGGAATTCACCCCTCCACTTT.

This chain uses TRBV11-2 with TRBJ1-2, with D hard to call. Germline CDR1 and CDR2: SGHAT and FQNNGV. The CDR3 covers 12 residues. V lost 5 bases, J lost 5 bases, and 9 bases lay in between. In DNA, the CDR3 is TGTGCCAGCAGCCCCGGAGAATATGGCTACACCTTC. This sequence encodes CASSPGEYGYTF.

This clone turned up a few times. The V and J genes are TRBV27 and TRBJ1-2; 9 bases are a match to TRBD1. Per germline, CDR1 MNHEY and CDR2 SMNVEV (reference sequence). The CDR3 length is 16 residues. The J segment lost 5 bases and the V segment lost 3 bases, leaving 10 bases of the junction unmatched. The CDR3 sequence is CASSFTGTGSQYGYTF. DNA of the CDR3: TGTGCCAGCAGTTTTACCGGGACAGGGTCCCAGTATGGCTACACCTTC.

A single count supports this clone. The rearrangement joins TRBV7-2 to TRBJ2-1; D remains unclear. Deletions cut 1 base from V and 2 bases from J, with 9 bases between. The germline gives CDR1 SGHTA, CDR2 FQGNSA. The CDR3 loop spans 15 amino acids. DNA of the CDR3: TGTGCCAGCAGCTTAGGTGGGCCCACCTACAATGAGCAGTTCTTC. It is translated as CASSLGGPTYNEQFF.

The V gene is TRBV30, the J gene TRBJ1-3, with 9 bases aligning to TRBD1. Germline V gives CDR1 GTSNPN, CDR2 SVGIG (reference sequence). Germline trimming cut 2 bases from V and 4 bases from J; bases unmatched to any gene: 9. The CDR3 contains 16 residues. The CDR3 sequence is CAWSHPGTGKGNTIYF. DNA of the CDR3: TGTGCCTGGAGTCACCCCGGGACAGGGAAAGGAAACACCATATATTTT.

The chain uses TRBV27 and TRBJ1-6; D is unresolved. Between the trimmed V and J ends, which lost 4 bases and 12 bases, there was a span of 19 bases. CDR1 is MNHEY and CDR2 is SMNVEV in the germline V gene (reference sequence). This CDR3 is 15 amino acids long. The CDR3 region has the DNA TGTGCCAGCAGTTGGCGGGGTCCTAGTTGGGAACCCCTCCACTTT. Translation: CASSWRGPSWEPLHF.

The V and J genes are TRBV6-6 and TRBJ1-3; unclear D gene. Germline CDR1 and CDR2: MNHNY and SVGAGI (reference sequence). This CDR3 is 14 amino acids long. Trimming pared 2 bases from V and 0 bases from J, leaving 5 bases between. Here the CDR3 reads CASSYEGSGNTIYF. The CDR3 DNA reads TGTGCCAGCAGTTACGAGGGCTCTGGAAACACCATATATTTT.

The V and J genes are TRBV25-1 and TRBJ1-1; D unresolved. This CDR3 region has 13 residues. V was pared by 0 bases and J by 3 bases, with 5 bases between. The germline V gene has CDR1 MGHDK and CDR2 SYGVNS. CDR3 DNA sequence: TGTGCCAGCAGTGAATATCAGGACACTGAAGCTTTCTTT. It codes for CASSEYQDTEAFF.

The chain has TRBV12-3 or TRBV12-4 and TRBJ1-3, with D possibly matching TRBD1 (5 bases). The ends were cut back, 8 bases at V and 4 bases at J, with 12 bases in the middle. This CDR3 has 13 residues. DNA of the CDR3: TGTGCCAGCCGGCAGGGTGGGGGAAACACCATATATTTT. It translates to CASRQGGGNTIYF.

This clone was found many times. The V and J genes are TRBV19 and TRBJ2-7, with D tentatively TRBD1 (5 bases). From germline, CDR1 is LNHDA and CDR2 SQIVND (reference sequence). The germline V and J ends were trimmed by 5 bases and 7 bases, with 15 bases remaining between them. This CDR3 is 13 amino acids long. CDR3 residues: CASSFGHPPEQYF. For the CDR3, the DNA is TGTGCCAGTAGTTTCGGACATCCCCCGGAGCAGTACTTC. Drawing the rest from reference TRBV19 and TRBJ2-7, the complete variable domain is DGGITQSPKYLFRKEGQNVTLSCEQNLNHDAMYWYRQDPGQGLRLIYYSQIVNDFQKGDIAEGYSVSREKKESFPLTVTSAQKNPTAFYLCASSFGHPPEQYFGPGTRLTVT.

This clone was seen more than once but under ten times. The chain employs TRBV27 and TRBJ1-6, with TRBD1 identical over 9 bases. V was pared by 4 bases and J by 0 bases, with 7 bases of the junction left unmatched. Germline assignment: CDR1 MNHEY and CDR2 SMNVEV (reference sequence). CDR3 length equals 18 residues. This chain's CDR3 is CASSSRTGESSYNSPLHF. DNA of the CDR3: TGTGCCAGCAGTTCCCGGACAGGGGAGAGCTCCTATAATTCACCCCTCCACTTT.

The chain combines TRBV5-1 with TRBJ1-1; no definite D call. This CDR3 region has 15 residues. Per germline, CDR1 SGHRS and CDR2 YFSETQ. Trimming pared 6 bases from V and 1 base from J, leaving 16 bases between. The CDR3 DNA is TGCGCCAGCACGAGAGGCAGTGAGGGGAACACTGAAGCTTTCTTT. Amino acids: CASTRGSEGNTEAFF.

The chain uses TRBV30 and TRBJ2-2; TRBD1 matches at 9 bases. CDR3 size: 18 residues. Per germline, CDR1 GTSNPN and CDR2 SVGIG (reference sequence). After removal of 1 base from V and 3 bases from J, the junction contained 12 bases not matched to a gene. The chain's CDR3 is CAWSAARSGTGYTGELFF. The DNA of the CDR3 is TGTGCCTGGAGTGCCGCACGTTCCGGGACAGGGTACACCGGGGAGCTGTTTTTT.

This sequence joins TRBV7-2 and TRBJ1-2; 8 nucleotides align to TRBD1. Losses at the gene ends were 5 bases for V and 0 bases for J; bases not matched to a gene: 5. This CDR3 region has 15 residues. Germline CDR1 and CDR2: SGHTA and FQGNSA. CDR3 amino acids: CASSKPDRANYGYTF. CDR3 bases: TGTGCCAGCAGCAAACCGGACAGGGCTAACTATGGCTACACCTTC.

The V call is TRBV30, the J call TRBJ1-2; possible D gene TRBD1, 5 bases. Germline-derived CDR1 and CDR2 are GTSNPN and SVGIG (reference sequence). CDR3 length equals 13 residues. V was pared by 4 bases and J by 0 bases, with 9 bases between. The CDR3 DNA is TGTGCCTGGACCCAGGGTGCTAACTATGGCTACACCTTC. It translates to CAWTQGANYGYTF.

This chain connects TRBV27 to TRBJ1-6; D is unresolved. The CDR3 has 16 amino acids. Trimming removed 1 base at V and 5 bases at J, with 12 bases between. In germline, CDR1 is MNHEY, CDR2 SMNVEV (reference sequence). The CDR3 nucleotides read TGTGCCAGCAGTTTATACGCGGGAGGGAATAATTCACCCCTCCACTTT. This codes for CASSLYAGGNNSPLHF.

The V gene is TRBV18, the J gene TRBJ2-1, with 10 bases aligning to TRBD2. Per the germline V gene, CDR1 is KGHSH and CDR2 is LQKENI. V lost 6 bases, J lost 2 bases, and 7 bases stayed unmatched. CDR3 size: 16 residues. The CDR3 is CASSPRGLAAYNEQFF. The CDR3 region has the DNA TGTGCCAGCTCTCCTCGCGGACTAGCGGCCTACAATGAGCAGTTCTTC.

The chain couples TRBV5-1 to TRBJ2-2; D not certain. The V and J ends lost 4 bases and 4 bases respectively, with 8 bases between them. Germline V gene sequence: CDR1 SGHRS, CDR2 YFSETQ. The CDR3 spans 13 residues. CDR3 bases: TGCGCCAGCAGCATTTCATTCACCGGGGAGCTGTTTTTT. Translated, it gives CASSISFTGELFF.

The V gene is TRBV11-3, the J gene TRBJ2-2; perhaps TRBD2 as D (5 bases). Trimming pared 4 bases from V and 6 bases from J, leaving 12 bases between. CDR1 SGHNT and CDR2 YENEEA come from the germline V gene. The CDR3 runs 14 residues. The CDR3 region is CASSSNPGAGELFF. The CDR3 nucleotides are TGTGCCAGCAGCTCCAACCCCGGGGCCGGGGAGCTGTTTTTT.

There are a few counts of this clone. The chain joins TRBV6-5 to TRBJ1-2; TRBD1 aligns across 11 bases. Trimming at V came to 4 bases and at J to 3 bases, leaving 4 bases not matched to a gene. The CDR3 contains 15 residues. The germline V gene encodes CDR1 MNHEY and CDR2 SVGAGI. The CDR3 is CASSLQGQGDYGYTF. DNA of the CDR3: TGTGCCAGCAGTTTACAGGGACAGGGGGACTATGGCTACACCTTC.

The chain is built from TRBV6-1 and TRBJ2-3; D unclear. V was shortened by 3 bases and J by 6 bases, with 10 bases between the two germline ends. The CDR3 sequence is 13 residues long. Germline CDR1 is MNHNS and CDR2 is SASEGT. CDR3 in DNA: TGTGCCAGCAGTGACATGAGACTGGATACGCAGTATTTT. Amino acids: CASSDMRLDTQYF.

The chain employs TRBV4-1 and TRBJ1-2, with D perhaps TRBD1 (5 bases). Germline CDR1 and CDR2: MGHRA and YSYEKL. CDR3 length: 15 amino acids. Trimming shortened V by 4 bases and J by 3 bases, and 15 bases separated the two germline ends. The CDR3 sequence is CASSPTQAADYGYTF. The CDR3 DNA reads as TGCGCCAGCAGCCCGACACAGGCGGCAGACTATGGCTACACCTTC.

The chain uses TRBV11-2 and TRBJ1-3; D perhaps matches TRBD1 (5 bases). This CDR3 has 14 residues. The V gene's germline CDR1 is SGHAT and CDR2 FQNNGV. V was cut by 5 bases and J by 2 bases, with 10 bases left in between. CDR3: CASSDRGTGNTIYF. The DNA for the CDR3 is TGTGCCAGCAGCGACAGAGGTACTGGAAACACCATATATTTT. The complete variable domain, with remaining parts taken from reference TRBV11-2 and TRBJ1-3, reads EAGVAQSPRYKIIEKRQSVAFWCNPISGHATLYWYQQILGQGPKLLIQFQNNGVVDDSQLPKDRFSAERLKGVDSTLKIQPAKLEDSAVYLCASSDRGTGNTIYFGEGSWLTVV.

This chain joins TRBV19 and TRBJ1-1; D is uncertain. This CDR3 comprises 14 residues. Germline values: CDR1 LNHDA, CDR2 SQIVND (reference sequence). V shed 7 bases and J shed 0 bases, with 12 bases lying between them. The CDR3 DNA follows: TGTGCCAGTACCATGACATTTTTGAACACTGAAGCTTTCTTT. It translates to CASTMTFLNTEAFF.

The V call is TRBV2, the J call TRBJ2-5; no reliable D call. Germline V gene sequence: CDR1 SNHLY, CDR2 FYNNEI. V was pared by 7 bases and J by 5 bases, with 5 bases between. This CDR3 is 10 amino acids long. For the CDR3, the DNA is TGTGCCAGCATGGGCGAGACCCAGTACTTC. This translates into CASMGETQYF. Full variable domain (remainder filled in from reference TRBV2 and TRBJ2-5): EPEVTQTPSHQVTQMGQEVILRCVPISNHLYFYWYRQILGQKVEFLVSFYNNEISEKSEIFDDQFSVERPDGSNFTLKIRSTKLEDSAMYFCASMGETQYFGPGTRLLVL.

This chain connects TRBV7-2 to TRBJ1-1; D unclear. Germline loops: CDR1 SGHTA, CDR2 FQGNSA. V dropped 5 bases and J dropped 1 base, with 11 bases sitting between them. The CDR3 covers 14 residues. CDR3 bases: TGTGCCAGCAGCCTATCTCCAGGGAACACTGAAGCTTTCTTT. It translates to CASSLSPGNTEAFF.

CDR3 in DNA: TGCGCCAGCAGCCTAAACCCGGGACAGGGTGCCAATGAGCAGTTCTTC. As protein: CASSLNPGQGANEQFF. The rearrangement links TRBV5-1 to TRBJ2-1; 9 positions match TRBD1. This CDR3 spans 16 amino acids. Germline loops: CDR1 SGHRS, CDR2 YFSETQ. The V and J ends lost 4 bases and 6 bases, in that order; junction bases with no gene match: 11.

The DNA of the CDR3 is TGCGCCAGCAGCTTGGTAGCAGGGGTGAACACTGAAGCTTTCTTT. It specifies CASSLVAGVNTEAFF. This sequence joins TRBV5-1 and TRBJ1-1; D is possibly TRBD1 (6 bases). CDR1 and CDR2 (germline): SGHRS, YFSETQ. The CDR3 length is 15 residues. Trimming removed 0 bases from V and 0 bases from J, with 9 bases in between. The full variable domain, its missing parts supplied by reference TRBV5-1 and TRBJ1-1, is KAGVTQTPRYLIKTRGQQVTLSCSPISGHRSVSWYQQTPGQGLQFLFEYFSETQRNKGNFPGRFSGRQFSNSRSEMNVSTLELGDSALYLCASSLVAGVNTEAFFGQGTRLTVV.

The CDR3 sequence: CASSHSTSGRVEQFF. Written as DNA, the CDR3 is TGTGCCAGCAGCCACTCGACTAGCGGGAGGGTTGAGCAGTTCTTC. J is TRBJ2-1 and V is TRBV9; 14 bases map to TRBD2. CDR3 length: 15 residues. J gave up 9 bases and V 4 bases, and 6 bases lay outside the gene matches. Germline assignment: CDR1 SGDLS and CDR2 YYNGEE.

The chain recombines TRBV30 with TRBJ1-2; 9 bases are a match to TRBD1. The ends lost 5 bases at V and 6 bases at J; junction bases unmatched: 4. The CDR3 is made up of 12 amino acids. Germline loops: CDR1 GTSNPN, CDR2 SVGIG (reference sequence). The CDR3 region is CAWAGTGNGYTF. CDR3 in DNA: TGTGCCTGGGCCGGGACAGGGAATGGCTACACCTTC.